The source of this T cell receptor beta chain is a study of cytomegalovirus exposure and HLA in healthy donors. The study, taken as a whole, reports: According to the study, some 160 TCR beta chains were cytomegalovirus-associated. As confirmed in vitro, a few CMV-associated chains were specific for CMV antigens. Both high specificity and high sensitivity reportedly marked the classifier's diagnosis of cytomegalovirus status.

Repertoires were generated with immunoSEQ multiplex PCR, while TCRdb's copy carries only in-frame clones and drops some. The data show over 150,000 clones, about 86% seen once. As for this clone: Its specificity is not known.

The CDR3 is 16 residues long. Germline assignment: CDR1 SGHRS and CDR2 YFSETQ. V lost 4 bases to trimming and J lost 4 bases; unmatched junction nucleotides: 9. Specimen: PBMCs. This receptor was obtained from a human donor in good health. This sequence joins TRBV5-1 and TRBJ2-2; 8 positions match TRBD1. CDR3 protein: CASSPGDRSVTGELFF. In DNA, the CDR3 is TGCGCCAGCAGCCCGGGGGACAGGTCGGTCACCGGGGAGCTGTTTTTT.